A selection of T cell receptor beta chains follows, all from one sample in a study of CD4 T cells in relation to SARS-CoV-2 and coronaviruses. Antigens for these TCRs are unknown. Some clones are missing from TCRdb's copy, which holds only in-frame ones; the method was immunoSEQ multiplex PCR. The sample has under 20,000 clones, about 72% seen once. The sequenced sample was CD4+ T cells from PBMCs, cultured in vitro. The receptor set was obtained from a human donor in good health. CDR3s include the opening cysteine and the closing phenylalanine or tryptophan. A D gene is named only where the DNA matches it firmly. Expanded clones are given a class, and other clones once, few, many or no size at all.

>NA|TRBJ1-5|TRBV6-2/TRBV6-3|few
CASSYIGIGQPQHF
>NA|TRBJ1-3|TRBV18|NA
CASSPVPLRAAGNTIYF
>NA|TRBJ1-5|TRBV7-8|NA
CASTAVGPPLSNQPQHF
>TRBD1|TRBJ1-5|TRBV6-4|once
CASRLSDPGTVYHSNQPQHF
>TRBD2|TRBJ2-1|TRBV7-3|once
CASSSLAGAYNEQFF
>NA|TRBJ2-3|TRBV15|NA
CATSRVAGFTDTQYF
>NA|TRBJ1-1|TRBV14|NA
CASSTDWNTEAFF
>TRBD1|TRBJ1-1|TRBV28|NA
CATTGETSEAFF
>TRBD1|TRBJ2-7|TRBV20-1|NA
CSASSNRGYEQYF
>NA|TRBJ1-4|TRBV27|NA
CARPKAVTFSTNEKLFF
>NA|TRBJ2-5|TRBV24-1|NA
CATSDSRGAQETQYF
>TRBD2|TRBJ2-3|TRBV5-1|NA
CASSLAASGGGDTQYF
>NA|TRBJ1-2|TRBV5-1|NA
CASSYGARSGTQVNYGYTF
>TRBD1|TRBJ1-4|TRBV24-1|NA
CATSDNGQGGEKLFF
>NA|TRBJ1-5|TRBV7-9|NA
CASSEVGTAVGQPQHF
>NA|TRBJ2-5|TRBV6-6|NA
CATMTGGETQYF
>TRBD1|TRBJ1-4|TRBV5-6|NA
CASSLGGQGNEKLFF
>TRBD2|TRBJ2-7|TRBV5-1|NA
CASSLTGTSGEQYF
>TRBD1|TRBJ1-4|TRBV11-2|NA
CASSSYGQGSGEKLFF
>TRBD2|TRBJ2-3|TRBV6-4|few
CASSGLAGADTQYF
>NA|TRBJ2-7|TRBV5-1|NA
CASSLVLSGEQYF
>NA|TRBJ1-2|TRBV27|NA
CASSFGGGNYGYTF
>NA|TRBJ2-1|TRBV2|NA
CASSGVSYNEQFF
>NA|TRBJ2-2|TRBV18|NA
CASSPPGTANTGELFF
>TRBD1|TRBJ2-7|TRBV20-1|NA
CSARTGGEQYF
>TRBD1|TRBJ1-2|TRBV2|NA
CASTGQGANYGYTF
>TRBD2|TRBJ2-5|TRBV6-2/TRBV6-3|NA
CASSYSTSGSETQYF
>NA|TRBJ1-4|TRBV6-5|NA
CASKVSRAGEKLFF
>TRBD1|TRBJ1-4|TRBV5-1|NA
CASSSTGPDEKLFF
>NA|TRBJ2-1|TRBV11-3|NA
CASSLGAGEQFF
>TRBD1|TRBJ1-4|TRBV2|NA
CASSTGGTGSEKLFF
>NA|TRBJ1-4|TRBV28|NA
CATIRTQGLNEKLFF
>TRBD2|TRBJ2-5|TRBV5-1|NA
CASSMGLAVETQYF
>NA|TRBJ2-6|TRBV4-1|NA
CASSQDGLGVSGANVLTF
>TRBD1|TRBJ1-4|TRBV18|NA
CASSPWDGQGEKLFF
>NA|TRBJ2-7|TRBV6-5|NA
CASSYSGGRSYEQYF
>NA|TRBJ1-5|TRBV6-5|NA
CASSSGPQPQHF
>NA|TRBJ1-2|TRBV6-5|NA
CASRGTSGYTF
>NA|TRBJ2-7|TRBV6-5|NA
CASTEVPYEQYF
>NA|TRBJ2-2|TRBV30|NA
CAWSIVHSGELFF
>TRBD2|TRBJ2-3|TRBV2|few
CASGPSGIITDTQYF
>NA|TRBJ1-2|TRBV24-1|NA
CATSVGPSRGYTF
>TRBD1|TRBJ2-1|TRBV7-9|NA
CASSLAGTVDNEQFF
>TRBD2|TRBJ2-3|TRBV5-1|NA
CASNLAGSFPDTQYF